This TCR beta chain comes out of a study of cytomegalovirus exposure and HLA in healthy donors. Study conclusions and caveats: A further, later analysis showed that HLA-associated TCR beta chains (compared with equally common others) were more clonally expanded. V- and J-gene trimming of TCR beta was linked (in a later analysis) to a missense DCLRE1C variant. It was reported that TCR beta sequences correctly inferred the HLA-A and HLA-B alleles for most subjects.

Worth noting for this clone: Its antigen is as yet unknown.

V was shortened by 3 bases and J by 9 bases, with 15 bases between the two germline ends. The CDR3 contains 14 residues. Germline CDR1 WNHNN, CDR2 SYGVQD (reference sequence). This PCR relied on a set of 60 Vbeta primers and 13 Jbeta primers. As processed by the authors: An analysis that came later counted 80 million or so unique TCR beta chains, roughly 11 million shared. Here immunoSEQ multiplex PCR was the method, and the copy in TCRdb shows in-frame clones only, minus some. That table gives V, J and clone size, and the DNA gave D and trimming. The repertoire holds over 200,000 clones, with approximately 80% as singletons.

This chain uses TRBV10-1 with TRBJ2-1; the D is unclear. The sequence came from a male donor in good health and CMV-seronegative. What was sequenced was PBMCs. The CDR3 DNA sequence: TGCGCCAGCAGTGACACCGCCGGTAACAGTGAGCAGTTCTTC. Encoded protein: CASSDTAGNSEQFF.